The text below deals with one T cell receptor beta chain. This sample was included in a study of cytomegalovirus exposure and HLA in healthy donors. Turning to the study itself: The early release's HLA-typed donors yielded approximately 82 million unique TCRs.

The ends lost 8 bases at V and 4 bases at J; junction bases unmatched: 2. The CDR3 consists of 12 residues. Germline V gene sequence: CDR1 SGHAT, CDR2 FQNNGV. The PCR employed 60 Vbeta primers together with 13 Jbeta primers. Here immunoSEQ multiplex PCR was the method, and the copy in TCRdb shows in-frame clones only, minus some. The sample lists more than 95,000 clones; about 73% were seen once. Healthy bone marrow donors supplied every sample. V usage is TRBV11-2 and J usage is TRBJ2-7; 10 bases fit TRBD2. The specimen sequenced was PBMCs. The TCR sequence derives from a woman aged 40 to 50 in good health and CMV-seronegative. Here the CDR3 reads CASGTSAYEQYF. Written as DNA, the CDR3 is TGTGCCAGCGGGACTAGCGCTTACGAGCAGTACTTC.